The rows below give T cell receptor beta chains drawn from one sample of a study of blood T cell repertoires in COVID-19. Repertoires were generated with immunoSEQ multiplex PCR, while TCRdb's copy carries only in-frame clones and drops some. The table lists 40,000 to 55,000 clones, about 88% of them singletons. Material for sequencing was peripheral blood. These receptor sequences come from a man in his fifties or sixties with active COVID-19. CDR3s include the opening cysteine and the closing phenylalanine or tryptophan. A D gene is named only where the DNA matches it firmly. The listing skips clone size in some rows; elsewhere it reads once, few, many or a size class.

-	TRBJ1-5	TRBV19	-	TGTGCCAGTACTCACAGGGAAACCCAGCCCCAGCATTTT	CASTHRETQPQHF
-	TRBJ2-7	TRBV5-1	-	TGCGCCAGCAGCTTGTTAGCCTATACCTACGAGCAGTACTTC	CASSLLAYTYEQYF
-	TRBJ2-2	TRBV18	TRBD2	TGTGCCAGCTCACCATATAGCGGGGGGACCTACGGCGGGGAGCTGTTTTTT	CASSPYSGGTYGGELFF
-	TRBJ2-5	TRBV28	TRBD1	TGTGCCAGCCTCGGACAGGGAGAAGAGACCCAGTACTTC	CASLGQGEETQYF
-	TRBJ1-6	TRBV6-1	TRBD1	TGTGCCAGCAGTGAATCGACAGGGGGTAATTCACCCCTCCACTTT	CASSESTGGNSPLHF
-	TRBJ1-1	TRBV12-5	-	TGTGCTAGTGGTTGGCCAGGCCGGGAAGCTTTCTTT	CASGWPGREAFF
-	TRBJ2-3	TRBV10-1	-	TGCGCCCGCCGGGACCCTAAGGGGGCAGATACGCAGTATTTT	CARRDPKGADTQYF
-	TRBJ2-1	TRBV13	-	TGTGCCAGCTCCCCTAGCCCCACCCCCTCCTACAATGAGCAGTTCTTC	CASSPSPTPSYNEQFF
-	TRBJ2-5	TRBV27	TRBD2	TGTGCCAGCAGTCTCGGACTAGCGGGGGGGCGGTGGACCCAGTACTTC	CASSLGLAGGRWTQYF
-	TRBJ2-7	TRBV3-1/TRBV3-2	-	TGTGCCAGCAGCCAAGGGACATCCTACGAGCAGTACTTC	CASSQGTSYEQYF
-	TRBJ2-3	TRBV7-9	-	TGTGCCAGCAGCTTAAGCCAGAGGAGCACAGATACGCAGTATTTT	CASSLSQRSTDTQYF
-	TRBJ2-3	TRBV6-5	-	TGTGCCAGCAGAGCAGGGACAGATACGCAGTATTTT	CASRAGTDTQYF
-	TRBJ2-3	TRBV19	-	TGTGCCTCCTCCAAGCGACTATGGGGAGATACGCAGTATTTT	CASSKRLWGDTQYF
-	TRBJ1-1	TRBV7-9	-	TGTGCCAGCAGCTTAGGGCAGGGAGGGGAAGCTTTCTTT	CASSLGQGGEAFF
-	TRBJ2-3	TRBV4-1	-	TGCGCCAGCAGCCAAGGATGGAGTCTTAGCACAGATACGCAGTATTTT	CASSQGWSLSTDTQYF
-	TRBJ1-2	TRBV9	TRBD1	TGTGCCAGCAGCCCTCGGGACAGGGCGGTCATATCTAACTATGGCTACACCTTC	CASSPRDRAVISNYGYTF
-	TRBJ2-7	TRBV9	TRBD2	TGTGCCAGCAGCGTAGAGGGCGGGGGAAGCTCCTACGAGCAGTACTTC	CASSVEGGGSSYEQYF
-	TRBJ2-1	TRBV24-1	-	TGTGCCACCAGTGATACGAGGTTGGACAATGAGCAGTTCTTC	CATSDTRLDNEQFF
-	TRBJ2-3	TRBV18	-	TGTGCCAGCTCACCAACCTCAGGGGTCACAGATACGCAGTATTTT	CASSPTSGVTDTQYF
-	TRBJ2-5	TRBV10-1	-	TGCGCCAGCAGTGTTTCGGCTAGCCCACAAGAGACCCAGTACTTC	CASSVSASPQETQYF
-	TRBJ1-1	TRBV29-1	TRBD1	TGCAGCGTTGACAGGGGGCAGAACACTGAAGCTTTCTTT	CSVDRGQNTEAFF
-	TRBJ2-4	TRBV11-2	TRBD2	TGTGCCAGCAGCTTAGCGGCTAGCGGGGTGAAATTAGCCAAAAACATTCAGTACTTC	CASSLAASGVKLAKNIQYF
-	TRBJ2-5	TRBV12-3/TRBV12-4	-	TGTGCCAGCAGTTCCTCGGGGACCCAGTACTTC	CASSSSGTQYF
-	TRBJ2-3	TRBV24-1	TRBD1	TGTGCCACCAGTGATTTGCCCGATGGACAGGTAAGCACAGATACGCAGTATTTT	CATSDLPDGQVSTDTQYF
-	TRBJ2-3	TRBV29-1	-	TGCAGCGGTAGTAGGGGGATCACAGATACGCAGTATTTT	CSGSRGITDTQYF
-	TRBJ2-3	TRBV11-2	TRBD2	TGTGCCAGCAGTTGGACTAGCGGGGGAGGCACAGATACGCAGTATTTT	CASSWTSGGGTDTQYF
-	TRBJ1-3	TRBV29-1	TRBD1	TGCAGCGTTGGGGGACAGTTTGGAAACACCATATATTTT	CSVGGQFGNTIYF
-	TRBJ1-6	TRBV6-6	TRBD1	TGTGCCAGCAGTTACTCGGGGCAGGGGGGTTCACCCCTCCACTTT	CASSYSGQGGSPLHF
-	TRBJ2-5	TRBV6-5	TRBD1	TGTGCCAGCAGTTTCCAGGGGGCGGAGACCCAGTACTTC	CASSFQGAETQYF
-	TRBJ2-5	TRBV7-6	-	TGTGCCAGCAGCTTATCCTCTGAGACCCAGTACTTC	CASSLSSETQYF
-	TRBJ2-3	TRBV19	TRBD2	TGTGCCAGTAGTAGCGGGGGAGGAGATACGCAGTATTTT	CASSSGGGDTQYF
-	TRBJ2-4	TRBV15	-	TGTGCCACCAGCAGGGCGGACACTATGGAGTACTTC	CATSRADTMEYF
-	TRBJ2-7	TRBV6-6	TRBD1	TGTGCCAGCAGTTACCCGGAACGGACAGGGGCCTACGAGCAGTACTTC	CASSYPERTGAYEQYF
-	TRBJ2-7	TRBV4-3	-	TGCGCCAGCAGCCAAGAGTACCTAGATCGCTACGAGCAGTACTTC	CASSQEYLDRYEQYF
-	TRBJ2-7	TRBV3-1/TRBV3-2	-	TGTGCCAGCAGCCAAGAAGGGCGGGGGCTCTACTTC	CASSQEGRGLYF
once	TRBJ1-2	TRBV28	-	TGTGCCAGCTCCAATCAGGCTGGCTACACCTTC	CASSNQAGYTF
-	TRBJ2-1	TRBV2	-	TGTGCCAGCAGTGAAGCGAAGGACTCGTTCTTC	CASSEAKDSFF
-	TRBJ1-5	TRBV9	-	TGTGCCAGCAGCGAGACAGATAGCAATCAGCCCCAGCATTTT	CASSETDSNQPQHF
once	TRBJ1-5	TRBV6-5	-	TGTGCCAGCAGTTACTCGGGCAGGGTCGATCAGCCCCAGCATTTT	CASSYSGRVDQPQHF
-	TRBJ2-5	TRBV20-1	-	TGCAGTGCTAGAGATTGGGAGGCGAACTACTTC	CSARDWEANYF
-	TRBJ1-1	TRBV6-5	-	TGTGCCAGCAGTTACTCCCACCGGTGGTTGAACACTGAAGCTTTCTTT	CASSYSHRWLNTEAFF
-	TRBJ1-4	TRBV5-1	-	TGCGCCAGCAGCGCTGACAGTCCTGAAAAACTGTTTTTT	CASSADSPEKLFF
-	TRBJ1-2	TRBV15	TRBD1	TGTGCCACCAGCATAGACAGGGGGCAGTACTATGGCTACACCTTC	CATSIDRGQYYGYTF
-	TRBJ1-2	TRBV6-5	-	TGTGCCAGCAGTTTTTGGCAGAACTATGGCTACACCTTC	CASSFWQNYGYTF
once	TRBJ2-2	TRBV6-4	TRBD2	TGTGCCAGCAGTGACTCGACTAGCGGGGGGAAGGACACCGGGGAGCTGTTTTTT	CASSDSTSGGKDTGELFF
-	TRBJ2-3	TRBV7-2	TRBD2	TGTGCCAGCAGCTTACCCGCGACTAGCGTTCCCTCGGGGGATACGCAGTATTTT	CASSLPATSVPSGDTQYF
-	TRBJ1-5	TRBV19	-	TGTGCCAGTAGTATAGGAACATACGGGCGGGCTCAGCCCCAGCATTTT	CASSIGTYGRAQPQHF
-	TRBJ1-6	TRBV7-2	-	TGTGCCAGCAGCTTAGGACAGCACTCCTATAATTCACCCCTCCACTTT	CASSLGQHSYNSPLHF
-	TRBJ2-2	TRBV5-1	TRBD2	TGCGCCAGCAGCTTGGTTCTAGCGGGGGCAACTAACACCGGGGAGCTGTTTTTT	CASSLVLAGATNTGELFF